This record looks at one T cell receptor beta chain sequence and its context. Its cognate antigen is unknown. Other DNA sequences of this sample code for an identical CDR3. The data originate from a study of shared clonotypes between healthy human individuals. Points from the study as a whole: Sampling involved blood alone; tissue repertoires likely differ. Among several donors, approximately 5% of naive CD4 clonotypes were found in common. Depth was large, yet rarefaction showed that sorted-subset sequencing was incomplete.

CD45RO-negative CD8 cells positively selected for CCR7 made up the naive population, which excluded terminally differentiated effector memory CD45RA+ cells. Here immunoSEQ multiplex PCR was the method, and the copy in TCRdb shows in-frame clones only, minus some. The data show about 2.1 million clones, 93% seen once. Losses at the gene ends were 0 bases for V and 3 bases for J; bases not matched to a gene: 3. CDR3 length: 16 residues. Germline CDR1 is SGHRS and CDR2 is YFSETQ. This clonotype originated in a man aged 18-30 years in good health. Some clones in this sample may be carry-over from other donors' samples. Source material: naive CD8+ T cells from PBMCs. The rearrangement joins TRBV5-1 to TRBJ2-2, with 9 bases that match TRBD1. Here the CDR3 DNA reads TGCGCCAGCAGCTTGGCCAGGACAGGGGACACCGGGGAGCTGTTTTTT. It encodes CASSLARTGDTGELFF. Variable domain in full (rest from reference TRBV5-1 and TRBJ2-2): KAGVTQTPRYLIKTRGQQVTLSCSPISGHRSVSWYQQTPGQGLQFLFEYFSETQRNKGNFPGRFSGRQFSNSRSEMNVSTLELGDSALYLCASSLARTGDTGELFFGEGSRLTVL.